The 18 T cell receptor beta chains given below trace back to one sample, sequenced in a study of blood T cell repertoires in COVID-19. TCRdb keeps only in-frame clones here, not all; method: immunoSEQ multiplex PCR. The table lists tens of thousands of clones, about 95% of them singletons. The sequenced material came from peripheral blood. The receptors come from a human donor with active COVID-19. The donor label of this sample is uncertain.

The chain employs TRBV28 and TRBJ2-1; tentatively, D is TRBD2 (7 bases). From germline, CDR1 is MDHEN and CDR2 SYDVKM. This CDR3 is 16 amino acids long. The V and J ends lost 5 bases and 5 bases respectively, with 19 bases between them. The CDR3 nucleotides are TGTGCCAGCAGTCGCTATGGGGGGGCGCTCAACAATGAGCAGTTCTTC. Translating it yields CASSRYGGALNNEQFF. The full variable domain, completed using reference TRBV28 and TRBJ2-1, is DVKVTQSSRYLVKRTGEKVFLECVQDMDHENMFWYRQDPGLGLRLIYFSYDVKMKEKGDIPEGYSVSREKKERFSLILESASTNQTSMYLCASSRYGGALNNEQFFGPGTRLTVL.

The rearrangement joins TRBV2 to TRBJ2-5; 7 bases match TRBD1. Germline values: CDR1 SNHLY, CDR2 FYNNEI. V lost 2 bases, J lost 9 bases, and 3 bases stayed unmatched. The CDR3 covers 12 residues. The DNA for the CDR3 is TGTGCCAGCAGTGAAACAGGGGTGCCCCAGTACTTC. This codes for CASSETGVPQYF.

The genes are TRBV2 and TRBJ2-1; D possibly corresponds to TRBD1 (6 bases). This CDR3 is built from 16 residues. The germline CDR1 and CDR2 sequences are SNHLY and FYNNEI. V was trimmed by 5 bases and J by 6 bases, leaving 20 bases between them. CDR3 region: CASSNQQGPRANEQFF. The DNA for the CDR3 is TGTGCCAGCAGTAATCAACAGGGTCCGAGAGCCAATGAGCAGTTCTTC. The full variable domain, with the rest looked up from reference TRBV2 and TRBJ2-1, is EPEVTQTPSHQVTQMGQEVILRCVPISNHLYFYWYRQILGQKVEFLVSFYNNEISEKSEIFDDQFSVERPDGSNFTLKIRSTKLEDSAMYFCASSNQQGPRANEQFFGPGTRLTVL.

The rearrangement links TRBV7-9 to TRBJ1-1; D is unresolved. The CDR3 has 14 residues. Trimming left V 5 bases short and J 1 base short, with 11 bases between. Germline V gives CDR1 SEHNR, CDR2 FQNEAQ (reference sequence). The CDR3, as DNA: TGTGCCAGCAGCCCCTCTGGCCGGAACACTGAAGCTTTCTTT. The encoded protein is CASSPSGRNTEAFF.

The CDR3 DNA reads TGTGCCAGCACCGGAGGAGGGCTCCCTGGGGCCAACGTCCTGACTTTC. Translation gives CASTGGGLPGANVLTF. The genes are TRBV28 and TRBJ2-6; TRBD2 might be the D (6 bases). This CDR3 spans 16 amino acids. Germline V lookup: CDR1 MDHEN, CDR2 SYDVKM. V gave up 7 bases and J gave up 2 bases, with 15 bases separating them.

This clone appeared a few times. This CDR3 reads CASSFSSVHGGYEQYF. CDR3 coding DNA: TGTGCCAGCAGCTTTTCTAGCGTTCACGGAGGTTACGAGCAGTACTTC. This chain uses TRBV5-4 with TRBJ2-7; D possibly corresponds to TRBD2 (6 bases). The CDR3 has 16 amino acids. From germline, CDR1 is SGHNT and CDR2 YYREEE (reference sequence). V shed 2 bases and J shed 4 bases, with 19 bases lying between them.

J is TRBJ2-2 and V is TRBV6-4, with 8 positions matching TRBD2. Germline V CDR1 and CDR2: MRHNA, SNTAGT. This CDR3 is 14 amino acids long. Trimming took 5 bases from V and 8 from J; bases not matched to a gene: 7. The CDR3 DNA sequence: TGTGCCAGCAGTATGGGACTAGAAGAAGGGGAGCTGTTTTTT. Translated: CASSMGLEEGELFF.

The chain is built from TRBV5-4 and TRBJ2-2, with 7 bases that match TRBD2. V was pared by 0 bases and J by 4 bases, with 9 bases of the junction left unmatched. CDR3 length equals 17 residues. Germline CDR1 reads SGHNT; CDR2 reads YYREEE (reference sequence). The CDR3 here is CASSLVGAGYVTGELFF. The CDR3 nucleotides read TGTGCCAGCAGCTTGGTGGGAGCGGGATACGTCACCGGGGAGCTGTTTTTT.

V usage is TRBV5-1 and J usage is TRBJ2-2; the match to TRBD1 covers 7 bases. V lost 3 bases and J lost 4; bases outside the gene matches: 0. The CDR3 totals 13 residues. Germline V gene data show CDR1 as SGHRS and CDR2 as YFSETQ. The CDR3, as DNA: TGCGCCAGCAGCTGGACAGGCACCGGGGAGCTGTTTTTT. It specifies CASSWTGTGELFF.

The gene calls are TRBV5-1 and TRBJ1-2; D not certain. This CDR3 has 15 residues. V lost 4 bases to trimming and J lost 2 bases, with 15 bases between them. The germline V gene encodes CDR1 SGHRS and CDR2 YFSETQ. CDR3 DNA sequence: TGCGCCAGCAGCCCTGGACCCCGAGGGAACTATGGCTACACCTTC. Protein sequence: CASSPGPRGNYGYTF.

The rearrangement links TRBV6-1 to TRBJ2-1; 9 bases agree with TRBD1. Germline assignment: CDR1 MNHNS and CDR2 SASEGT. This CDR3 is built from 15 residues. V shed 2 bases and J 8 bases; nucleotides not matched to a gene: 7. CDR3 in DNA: TGTGCCAGCAGTGAAAGGGACAGGGCAAGGGATGAGCAGTTCTTC. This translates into CASSERDRARDEQFF.

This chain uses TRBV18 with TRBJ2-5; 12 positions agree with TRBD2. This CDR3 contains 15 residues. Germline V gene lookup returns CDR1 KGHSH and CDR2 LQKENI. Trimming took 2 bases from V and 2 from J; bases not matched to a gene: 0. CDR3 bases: TGTGCCAGCTCACCAGGACTAGCGGGACAAGAGACCCAGTACTTC. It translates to CASSPGLAGQETQYF.

CDR3 loop: CASRGTGNSNQPQHF. DNA of the CDR3: TGTGCCAGCAGGGGGACAGGGAATAGCAATCAGCCCCAGCATTTT. This chain connects TRBV5-5 to TRBJ1-5; 9 nucleotides match TRBD1. Germline CDR1 is SGHKS and CDR2 is YYEKEE (reference sequence). This CDR3 has 15 residues. V shed 5 bases and J 0 bases; nucleotides not matched to a gene: 3.

The CDR3 region has the DNA TGTGCCAGCTCACCCCTGACAGAGACTGGAAACACCATATATTTT. This translates into CASSPLTETGNTIYF. The V and J genes are TRBV18 and TRBJ1-3, with a possible D match to TRBD1 (5 bases). This CDR3 region has 15 residues. CDR1 and CDR2 from the germline V gene are KGHSH and LQKENI. Deletions cut 3 bases from V and 2 bases from J, with 11 bases between.

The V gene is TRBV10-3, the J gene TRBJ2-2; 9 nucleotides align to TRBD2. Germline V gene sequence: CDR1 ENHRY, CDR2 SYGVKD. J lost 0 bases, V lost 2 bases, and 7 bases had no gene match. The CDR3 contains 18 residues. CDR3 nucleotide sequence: TGTGCCATCAGTGAGACGGCCAGCGGGGGGACGAACACCGGGGAGCTGTTTTTT. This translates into CAISETASGGTNTGELFF.

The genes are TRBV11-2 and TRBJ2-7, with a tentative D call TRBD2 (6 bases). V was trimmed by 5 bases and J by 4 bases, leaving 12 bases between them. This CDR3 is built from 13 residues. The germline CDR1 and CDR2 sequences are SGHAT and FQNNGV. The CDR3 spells CASSLGLQYEQYF. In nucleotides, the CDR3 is TGTGCCAGCAGCCTGGGACTTCAATACGAGCAGTACTTC.

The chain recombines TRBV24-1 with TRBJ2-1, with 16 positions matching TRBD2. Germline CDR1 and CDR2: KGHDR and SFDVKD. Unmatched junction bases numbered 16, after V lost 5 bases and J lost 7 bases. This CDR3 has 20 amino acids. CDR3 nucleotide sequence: TGTGCCACCAGTGGTCGGGGACTAGCGGGAGGGCTACAAAATGAGAATGAGCAGTTCTTC. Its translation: CATSGRGLAGGLQNENEQFF.

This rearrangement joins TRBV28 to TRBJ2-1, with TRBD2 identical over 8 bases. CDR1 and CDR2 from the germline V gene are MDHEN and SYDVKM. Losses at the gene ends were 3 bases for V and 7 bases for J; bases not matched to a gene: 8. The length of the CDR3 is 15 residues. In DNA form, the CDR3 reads TGTGCCAGCAGTTTCCCCTGGGGCGGGAGGAATGAGCAGTTCTTC. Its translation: CASSFPWGGRNEQFF.